These 2 T cell receptor beta chains were sequenced from one sample in a study of CD8+ T cells in alopecia areata. RNA was isolated and reverse transcribed to cDNA, the sequencing template. Assay used: immunoSEQ multiplex PCR; TCRdb lists only in-frame clones, some missing. The sample gives almost 250,000 clones, less than 80% of which show up once; around 1.2% is in the top ten. The sequences come from CD4+ T cells sorted from blood, collected at week 0. Receptors originate from a human donor with alopecia areata.

This clone was counted a few times. V and J are TRBV30 and TRBJ1-4; 7 bases match TRBD1. CDR1 is GTSNPN and CDR2 is SVGIG in the germline V gene (reference sequence). CDR3 length: 15 residues. With 4 bases clipped from V and 7 bases from J, the junction kept 12 bases outside the gene matches. CDR3 sequence reads: CAWKKQGTVGEKLFF. The CDR3 region has the DNA TGTGCCTGGAAGAAACAGGGGACGGTGGGTGAAAAACTGTTTTTT. The whole variable domain, remainder taken from reference TRBV30 and TRBJ1-4, is SQTIHQWPATLVQPVGSPLSLECTVEGTSNPNLYWYRQAAGRGLQLLFYSVGIGQISSEVPQNLSASRPQDRQFILSSKKLLLSDSGFYLCAWKKQGTVGEKLFFGSGTQLSVL.

The chain carries TRBV14 and TRBJ2-5; 7 nucleotides align to TRBD2. There are 15 residues in the CDR3. CDR1 SGHDN and CDR2 FVKESK come from the germline V gene. Germline trimming cut 0 bases from V and 5 bases from J; bases unmatched to any gene: 6. The CDR3 here is CASSQDAGATETQYF. CDR3 in DNA: TGTGCCAGCAGCCAAGATGCGGGAGCCACGGAGACCCAGTACTTC. The variable domain in full, completed from reference TRBV14 and TRBJ2-5, reads EAGVTQFPSHSVIEKGQTVTLRCDPISGHDNLYWYRRVMGKEIKFLLHFVKESKQDESGMPNNRFLAERTGGTYSTLKVQPAELEDSGVYFCASSQDAGATETQYFGPGTRLLVL.